This TCR beta chain was recovered during a study of T cell changes during pregnancy in multiple sclerosis. Germline CDR1 and CDR2: LNHDA and SQIVND (reference sequence). This CDR3 comprises 13 residues. The J segment lost 6 bases and the V segment lost 6 bases, leaving 6 bases of the junction unmatched. The data were produced by immunoSEQ multiplex PCR, yet TCRdb's version contains in-frame clones alone and is incomplete. The sample has approximately 90,000 clones; about 93% are singletons. The chain combines TRBV19 with TRBJ1-1; 8 positions match TRBD1. This receptor was obtained from a female donor with multiple sclerosis, enrolled in a pregnancy study. The sequencing here drew on peripheral blood, taken in the third trimester of pregnancy. This CDR3 is CASSRQGWAEAFF. CDR3 coding DNA: TGTGCCAGTAGCCGACAGGGGTGGGCTGAAGCTTTCTTT.